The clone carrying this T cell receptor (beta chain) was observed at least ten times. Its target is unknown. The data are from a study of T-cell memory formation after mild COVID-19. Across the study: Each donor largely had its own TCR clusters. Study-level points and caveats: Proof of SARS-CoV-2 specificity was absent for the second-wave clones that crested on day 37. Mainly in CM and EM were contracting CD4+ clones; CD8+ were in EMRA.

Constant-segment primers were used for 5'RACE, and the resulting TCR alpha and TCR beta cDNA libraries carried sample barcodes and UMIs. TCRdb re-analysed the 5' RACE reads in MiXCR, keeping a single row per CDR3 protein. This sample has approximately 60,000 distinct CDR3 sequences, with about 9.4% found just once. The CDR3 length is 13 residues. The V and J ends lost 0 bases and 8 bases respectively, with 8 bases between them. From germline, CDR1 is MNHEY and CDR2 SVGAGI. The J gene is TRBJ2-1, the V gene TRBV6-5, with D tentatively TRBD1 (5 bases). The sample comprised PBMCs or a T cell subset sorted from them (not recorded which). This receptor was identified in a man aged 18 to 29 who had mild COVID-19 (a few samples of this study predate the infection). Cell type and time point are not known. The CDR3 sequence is CASSYSRVHEQFF. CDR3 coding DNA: TGTGCCAGCAGTTACTCCAGGGTACATGAGCAGTTCTTC.